The 13 T cell receptor beta chains below all came from one sample that was sequenced in a study of OX40 agonist ivuxolimab in advanced cancers. The library came from the immunoSEQ multiplex PCR assay. The source is immuneACCESS, and TCRdb retained only in-frame sequences with V and J called. Part of the clones is not carried over; for the studies checked, unresolved V genes explain less than half of this, and the remainder is unexplained. Recorded for this sample are around 99,000 clones; less than 95% of them occurred a single time. The ten biggest clones cover approximately 1.1% of the sample. The sequences come from CD4+ or CD8+ T cells sorted from blood, collected in a trial of the OX40 agonist ivuxolimab. All receptors derive from an adult with an advanced solid tumor such as melanoma, head and neck, liver or kidney cancer.

This sequence joins TRBV28 and TRBJ1-3, with D unclear. The CDR3 is 15 amino acids. CDR1 MDHEN and CDR2 SYDVKM come from the germline V gene. Trimming cost V 2 bases and J 0 bases, with 8 bases left between them. CDR3 residues: CASSLQVRSGNTIYF. Written as DNA, the CDR3 is TGTGCCAGCAGTTTACAGGTCCGCTCTGGAAACACCATATATTTT.

This rearrangement joins TRBV6-5 to TRBJ1-3; D unclear. The germline gives CDR1 MNHEY, CDR2 SVGAGI. This CDR3 is built from 16 residues. Trimming took 0 bases from V and 4 from J, leaving 13 bases between them. The CDR3 sequence is CASSYSKGAGGNTIYF. The CDR3 coding sequence is TGTGCCAGCAGTTACTCGAAGGGTGCGGGAGGAAACACCATATATTTT.

V and J are TRBV11-3 and TRBJ1-2, with 8 bases lining up with TRBD1. J lost 2 bases, V lost 2 bases, and 4 bases had no gene match. The CDR3 contains 15 residues. Germline V gives CDR1 SGHNT, CDR2 YENEEA. The CDR3, as DNA: TGTGCCAGCAGCTTACGACAGGGGTGGAACTATGGCTACACCTTC. Protein: CASSLRQGWNYGYTF. Full variable domain (rest looked up from reference TRBV11-3 and TRBJ1-2): EAGVVQSPRYKIIEKKQPVAFWCNPISGHNTLYWYLQNLGQGPELLIRYENEEAVDDSQLPKDRFSAERLKGVDSTLKIQPAELGDSAVYLCASSLRQGWNYGYTFGSGTRLTVV.

The rearrangement links TRBV7-3 to TRBJ2-2; D is unclear. Germline V lookup: CDR1 SGHTA, CDR2 FQGTGA. The CDR3 spans 12 residues. V was trimmed by 5 bases and J by 2 bases, leaving 3 bases between them. The CDR3 sequence is CASSLNTGELFF. The CDR3 DNA is TGTGCCAGCAGCCTCAACACCGGGGAGCTGTTTTTT.

The chain employs TRBV6-7 and TRBJ2-7; D is unclear. TRBV6-7 is assigned to the ORF class and has an uncertain function. The V end was cut by 6 bases, the J end by 0 bases, with 12 bases between. The CDR3 contains 14 residues. CDR3 sequence: CASSPDSFSYEQYF. The CDR3 DNA reads as TGTGCCAGCAGCCCGGATTCGTTCTCCTACGAGCAGTACTTC.

V usage is TRBV10-2 and J usage is TRBJ1-6; 9 positions agree with TRBD1. Trimming at V came to 7 bases and at J to 5 bases, leaving 3 bases not matched to a gene. CDR3 length equals 14 residues. Germline lookup yields CDR1 WSHSY and CDR2 SAAADI. The CDR3 sequence: CASTWTGDNSPLHF. The CDR3 nucleotides are TGCGCCAGCACCTGGACAGGGGATAATTCACCCCTCCACTTT.

The V gene is TRBV5-1, the J gene TRBJ1-4, with 7 bases lining up with TRBD1. CDR3 length: 17 residues. With V trimmed by 4 bases and J by 3 bases, 12 bases remained unmatched. Per the germline V gene, CDR1 is SGHRS and CDR2 is YFSETQ. The CDR3 nucleotides read TGCGCCAGCAGCCCTAACAGGGGTCCCGGAGCTAATGAAAAACTGTTTTTT. This encodes CASSPNRGPGANEKLFF.

The chain is built from TRBV5-1 and TRBJ2-5; no firm D call. The germline gives CDR1 SGHRS, CDR2 YFSETQ. This CDR3 has 11 amino acids. V dropped 6 bases and J dropped 2 bases, with 5 bases sitting between them. The DNA for the CDR3 is TGCGCCAGCACCAAACAAGAGACCCAGTACTTC. Its protein product is CASTKQETQYF.

The chain couples TRBV14 to TRBJ1-4, with unresolved D. Germline assignment: CDR1 SGHDN and CDR2 FVKESK. The CDR3 has 16 residues. V was trimmed by 1 base and J by 3 bases, leaving 12 bases between them. The CDR3: CASSQVYRRANEKLFF. The CDR3 DNA sequence: TGTGCCAGCAGCCAAGTGTACCGGCGGGCTAATGAAAAACTGTTTTTT.

The chain recombines TRBV28 with TRBJ1-6, with a possible D match to TRBD1 (5 bases). Trimming left V 7 bases short and J 6 bases short, with 16 bases between. Germline CDR1 reads MDHEN; CDR2 reads SYDVKM. The CDR3 is 15 residues long. The CDR3 nucleotides read TGTGCCAGCAAAACGGAAGGGGAGGGTAATTCACCCCTCCACTTT. The encoded protein is CASKTEGEGNSPLHF.

CDR3 protein: CASRVAVSYNEQFF. As DNA, the CDR3 is TGCGCCAGCAGGGTAGCGGTTAGCTACAATGAGCAGTTCTTC. The chain uses TRBV10-2 and TRBJ2-1; a possible D gene is TRBD2 (6 bases). The CDR3 contains 14 residues. Trimming stripped 6 bases from V and 3 bases from J, with 12 bases between. Germline V gene data show CDR1 as WSHSY and CDR2 as SAAADI.

The J gene is TRBJ1-2, the V gene TRBV28; 7 nucleotides agree with TRBD1. This CDR3 is 13 amino acids long. The J segment lost 4 bases and the V segment lost 5 bases, leaving 4 bases of the junction unmatched. Germline assignment: CDR1 MDHEN and CDR2 SYDVKM. CDR3 DNA: TGTGCCAGCAGTGCGGGACAGAGCTATGGCTACACCTTC. It yields the protein CASSAGQSYGYTF.

The chain is built from TRBV19 and TRBJ1-5; 8 nucleotides match TRBD1. The J segment lost 2 bases and the V segment lost 10 bases, leaving 1 base of the junction unmatched. CDR1 and CDR2 (germline): LNHDA, SQIVND (reference sequence). This CDR3 comprises 12 residues. Here the CDR3 reads CAMDRGNQPQHF. CDR3 sequence (DNA): TGTGCCATGGACAGGGGCAATCAGCCCCAGCATTTT.